The 10 T cell receptor beta chains listed next were all sequenced from one sample in a study of blood T cell repertoires in COVID-19. The method was immunoSEQ multiplex PCR; TCRdb's version includes in-frame clones alone and lacks a portion of them. This sample carries around 300,000 clones, roughly 90% of them seen once, and the ten largest clones take 4%. Specimen: peripheral blood. The receptors stem from a woman in her forties or fifties with active or convalescent COVID-19.

The gene calls are TRBV7-2 and TRBJ2-1; 7 nucleotides line up with TRBD2. This CDR3 region has 12 residues. The V gene end was trimmed by 5 bases and the J gene end by 10 bases; junction bases not matched to a gene: 5. CDR1 SGHTA and CDR2 FQGNSA come from the germline V gene. The CDR3 reads CASSRGLYEQFF. The CDR3 bases are TGTGCCAGCAGCCGGGGACTATACGAGCAGTTCTTC.

The chain couples TRBV4-3 to TRBJ1-5; 8 bases are shared with TRBD1. The J segment lost 4 bases and the V segment lost 0 bases, leaving 8 bases of the junction unmatched. Germline V gene data show CDR1 as LGHNA and CDR2 as YSLEER. This CDR3 contains 17 residues. The CDR3 protein is CASSQDGPGGENQPQHF. In DNA, the CDR3 is TGCGCCAGCAGCCAAGATGGGCCAGGGGGCGAAAATCAGCCCCAGCATTTT.

This chain uses TRBV4-3 with TRBJ2-1, with D hard to call. The CDR3 spans 12 residues. V was trimmed by 1 base and J by 12 bases, leaving 10 bases between them. Germline values: CDR1 LGHNA, CDR2 YSLEER. Written as DNA, the CDR3 is TGCGCCAGCAGCCAAGGCGGAGCGCGGCAGTTCTTC. It encodes CASSQGGARQFF.

This chain joins TRBV19 and TRBJ2-1; D may be TRBD2 (5 bases). CDR3 length equals 16 residues. Germline V gene sequence: CDR1 LNHDA, CDR2 SQIVND (reference sequence). V was trimmed by 4 bases and J by 2 bases, leaving 15 bases between them. The CDR3 here is CASSTGSDIPYNEQFF. The CDR3 DNA is TGTGCCAGTAGTACCGGTAGCGACATCCCCTACAATGAGCAGTTCTTC.

The chain couples TRBV4-2 to TRBJ2-2; possibly TRBD1 for D (6 bases). The CDR3 has 15 residues. Trimming cost V 3 bases and J 0 bases, with 8 bases left between them. CDR1 and CDR2 from the germline V gene are LGHNA and YNFKEQ. As DNA, the CDR3 is TGTGCCAGCAGCCAGGGGGCTGCGAACACCGGGGAGCTGTTTTTT. Translated, it gives CASSQGAANTGELFF.

The chain is built from TRBV27 and TRBJ2-1, with D perhaps TRBD2 (6 bases). Germline CDR1 and CDR2: MNHEY and SMNVEV (reference sequence). This CDR3 is 16 amino acids long. The V end lost 6 bases, the J end lost 0 bases, and 15 bases lay between the germline ends. The CDR3 region has the DNA TGTGCCAGCAGGAGGGAGGTGGGGAGCTCCTACAATGAGCAGTTCTTC. Its protein product is CASRREVGSSYNEQFF.

The chain employs TRBV7-8 and TRBJ2-1; TRBD2 aligns across 16 bases. Trimming took 5 bases from V and 4 from J; bases not matched to a gene: 5. CDR1 and CDR2 (germline): SGHVS, FQNEAQ. The CDR3 contains 17 residues. The CDR3 here is CASSPGLAGGIYNEQFF. The CDR3 DNA reads TGTGCCAGCAGCCCGGGACTAGCGGGGGGGATATACAATGAGCAGTTCTTC.

The table lists this clone with a count of one. V gene TRBV6-2 or TRBV6-3 combines with J gene TRBJ2-3, with TRBD2 identical over 11 bases. Germline CDR1 and CDR2: MNHEY and SVGEGT. The CDR3 has 17 residues. V was pared by 6 bases and J by 1 base, with 9 bases of the junction left unmatched. The CDR3 coding sequence is TGTGCCAGCAGCAGTAGACCGGGACTAGCGGGCACAGATACGCAGTATTTT. Protein: CASSSRPGLAGTDTQYF.

This clone was observed a handful of times. This chain uses TRBV19 with TRBJ1-4, with D possibly being TRBD1 (5 bases). CDR3 length: 14 amino acids. V was cut by 5 bases and J by 5 bases, with 12 bases left in between. Germline-derived CDR1 and CDR2 are LNHDA and SQIVND (reference sequence). CDR3 DNA: TGTGCCAGTAGTGGGGCAGGGCCGAATGAAAAACTGTTTTTT. It translates to CASSGAGPNEKLFF.

The rearrangement joins TRBV19 to TRBJ2-1; TRBD2 matches at 9 bases. The CDR3 runs 18 residues. With V trimmed by 1 base and J by 7 bases, 14 bases remained unmatched. Looked up from germline, CDR1 is LNHDA and CDR2 is SQIVND (reference sequence). The CDR3 DNA reads TGTGCCAGTAGTATAGGGGGTGCAATCCCGGGACTAGCAAATGAGCAGTTCTTC. Translated, it gives CASSIGGAIPGLANEQFF.